This T cell receptor (beta chain) was sequenced during a study of blood T cell repertoires in COVID-19. Study details: Sites across the United States, Italy and Spain contributed samples from acute and convalescent COVID-19. PBMCs, B-cell-depleted T cells, or T cells provided the cDNA or gDNA that made up the material.

About this clone: The junction departs from germline at one end; a sequencing error may be responsible.

As handled by the study authors: Nucleated cell number was recorded as an estimate derived from reference gene primer amplification. Method: immunoSEQ multiplex PCR; TCRdb's copy keeps in-frame clones and lacks some. That table gives V, J and clone size, and the DNA gave D and trimming. Of about 45,000 clones listed, nearly 80% were seen once; the top ten hold over 15%. This CDR3 is built from 16 residues. Germline CDR1 SGHTA, CDR2 FQGNSA. This TCR derives from a man in his 70s with acute or convalescent COVID-19. Sequenced: peripheral blood. The rearrangement links TRBV7-2 to TRBJ2-7; TRBD1 matches 7 bases. The CDR3 DNA follows: TGTGCCAGCAGCTCTAACCGAGGGGGCGGCTCCCACGAGCAGTACTTC. Its protein product is CASSSNRGGGSHEQYF. Using reference TRBV7-2 and TRBJ2-7 for the parts outside the CDR3, the full variable domain is GAGVSQSPSNKVTEKGKDVELRCDPISGHTALYWYRQSLGQGLEFLIYFQGNSAPDKSGLPSDRFSAERTGGSVSTLTIQRTQQEDSAVYLCASSSNRGGGSHEQYFGPGTRLTVT.